This record concerns one T cell receptor beta chain sequence. It has no known antigen specificity. The record has no base qualities; no much larger clone is one base away. The cohort was made up of roughly 670 healthy bone marrow donors. At the time of sampling, every cohort member was nominally healthy, though immune exposures that went unrecorded were likely present. The donor was CMV seropositive and belonged to the group of about 290 seropositive cohort members. Each donor provided a peripheral blood sample, and peripheral blood mononuclear cells were used for TCR beta sequencing. Genomic DNA was extracted from the blood cell samples with the Qiagen DNeasy Blood Extraction Kit. The germline V gene encodes CDR1 MGHRA and CDR2 YSYEKL. The CDR3 sequence holds 20 residues, the cysteine and phenylalanine included. Of the read, only the CDR3 DNA is kept; its 60 bases are in frame from base 1. Trimming removed 4 bases from V and 4 bases from J; the gene matches leave 17 bases unexplained.

These data originate in a study of cytomegalovirus exposure and HLA in healthy donors (dated by TCRdb to the late 2010s). A note on the overall study: In an earlier analysis of 587 of the donors, about 270 Gb of sequence data and 90 million to 120 million unique TCR beta sequences from 180 million or so T cells were reported. An earlier analysis of 587 of the donors applied high-throughput TCR beta sequencing to assess whether each TCR beta V gene segment acted as functional or pseudogenic. The later analysis used no new phenotypic data to find candidate immune exposures, relying instead on TCR beta sequences and their occurrence across donors. On average, approximately 250,000 unique TCR beta nucleotide sequences were sequenced per donor among a few hundred genotyped donors of the cohort, with about 17% of those sequences being non-productive. The study used immunosequencing to profile the T cell repertoires of around 600 subjects and linked those repertoires to cytomegalovirus serostatus. About 5 DR-DQ haplotypes were handled as single units for association and clustering, since linkage in the cohort was strong. A later analysis re-examined previously published TCR beta repertoires from hundreds of donors and added high-resolution HLA genotyping to investigate patterns of TCR occurrence. A later genetic analysis took genome-wide SNP genotypes for about 65% of the 666 donors and used that subset as a discovery cohort. Along with the approximately 700-subject first cohort, a separate validation cohort of around 120 different subjects was used. The genetic ancestry cluster associated with self-reported Caucasian donors included roughly four fifths of the 398 genotyped donors. Donor age, sex, ethnicity and CMV serostatus were compiled together with the repertoire data. To predict cytomegalovirus infection status, the study combined high-throughput TCR immunosequencing, statistical association of individual TCRs with disease status, and machine learning. Both class I and class II loci were covered by HLA typing, at four-digit resolution. The study was designed to test whether signatures of past pathogen exposure could be identified by cataloging public T cell receptors. All discovery cohort repertoires had been generated using a single sequencing platform. The number of typed donors differed by locus: 629-630 for A, B, C, DRB1 and DQB1; some 500 for DQA1; around 610 for DPA1; and some 430 for DPB1. An early release covering roughly 640 HLA-typed donors comprised about 300 gigabases of sequencing data and around 85 million unique TCR sequences.

The library came from the immunoSEQ multiplex PCR assay. For the multiplex PCR, a mixture combining 60 forward primers for TCR Vbeta segments and 13 reverse primers for TCR Jbeta segments was used. The CDR3 region of rearranged TCR beta genes was amplified from genomic DNA by a multiplex PCR assay. On the Illumina HiSeq System, the amplified TCR beta libraries were sequenced as 87-base-pair reads. Regarding the original processing steps: Across the 600 to 700 repertoires, a later analysis counted some 80 million unique TCR beta chains, roughly 11 million of which were shared by at least two donors. A nearest-neighbor algorithm error-corrected the raw reads and collapsed the reads into unique sequences, merging closely related sequences to remove PCR and sequencing errors. To assign V, D and J gene segments, CDR3 sequences were aligned to IMGT reference sequences. For a sequence to be retained, at least a six-nucleotide match to both a V gene segment and a J gene segment was required. A rearrangement counted as productive if the CDR3 had no stop codons and remained in frame with V and J, and every other rearrangement counted as non-productive. CDR3 was defined according to IMGT convention as the region running from the second conserved V-encoded cysteine to the conserved J-encoded phenylalanine. The earlier analysis of about 560 of the donors excluded any sequence lacking an unambiguous match to a single V gene segment. In an earlier analysis of almost 600 of the donors, a V segment was called functional when productive rearrangements were above 56.7%, and segregating when the standard deviation between donors exceeded 5%. A statistical classification framework was developed to diagnose cytomegalovirus status using the catalog of TCR beta chain sequences. A later analysis assigned V and J genes by comparing TCR nucleotide sequences with IMGT/GENE-DB human TR gene sequences. A later analysis assigned CDR3 sequences and most-parsimonious VDJ recombination scenarios with the TCRdist pipeline. In a later analysis, each TCR beta chain was defined by its CDR3 amino acid sequence together with its V-gene family, and reads without a unique V-gene family were excluded. To address suspected cross-contamination and a sequencing artifact, a later analysis removed approximately 600 highly shared, low-generation-probability nucleotide sequences. In a later analysis, a clonal expansion index was calculated for each public chain from normalized within-repertoire ranks of inferred template counts. In a later analysis, generation probabilities were computed using a VDJ recombination model fitted to out-of-frame rearrangements, and the results were checked against IGoR. Hypergeometric tests were used in a later analysis to score TCR-TCR, TCR-HLA and TCR-CMV co-occurrence, with a repertoire-size bias correction applied to the TCR pairs. A later analysis estimated false discovery rates by permuting HLA or CMV assignments 20 times. A later analysis grouped co-occurring TCRs with DBSCAN, adding TCRdist sequence similarity when clustering within HLA-allele-positive subsets. For co-occurrence clustering, repertoires with fewer than 30,000 or more than 120,000 public chains were excluded, along with a handful of repertoires with anomalous nucleotide sharing. TCRdb took this table from immuneACCESS and kept in-frame rearrangements with V and J called. Such tables lack part of the clones; where checked against another copy, unresolved V genes explain under half of the gap, and the rest is unexplained. V and J calls and clone size are copied from that table; D and trimming were computed from the DNA. This sample comprises 150,000 to 200,000 clones, about three quarters of them detected only once. About 4.7% of the sample is taken by the ten largest.

Study-wide conclusions, independent of this receptor: A further reported finding was that TCR beta sequences accurately predicted the HLA-A and HLA-B alleles for most subjects in the first cohort. According to the authors, the approach could potentially be generalized to other disease states and immunological phenotypes. Specific HLA alleles were associated with some 15,000 TCR beta sequences at a false discovery rate of 0.05 in a later analysis. In vitro tests confirmed that a few of the cytomegalovirus-associated TCR beta chains recognize cytomegalovirus antigens. Presence/absence analyses assumed roughly uniform sequencing depth across donors, an assumption that may not hold. Assigning TCR associations to individual alleles was difficult when HLA alleles, especially DR and DQ, strongly co-occurred. A later analysis found that TCR association rates varied across HLA loci, with DRB1 alleles showing the most associated TCRs and HLA-C alleles the fewest. Correlated functional status among segregating V segments might be attributable to linkage disequilibrium, but an unknown experimental factor could not be ruled out. Only TCR beta chains were sequenced in this cohort, and the absence of alpha or paired-chain data limited detectable features. Because HLA typing was missing for some donors at each locus, association tests included only the typed subset. The sequencing pipeline was judged likely to have produced a cluster of highly shared sequence variants as a technical artifact. In an earlier analysis of roughly 500 of the donors, most TCR beta V segments appeared in productive rearrangements about 87% or about 30% of the time, broadly matching IMGT annotations. In a later analysis, most CMV-associated TCR beta chains were found to appear HLA-restricted, with HLA associations seemingly driven largely by CMV exposure. The classifier was reported to diagnose cytomegalovirus status with high specificity and sensitivity in both the original and validation cohorts. CMV serostatus was the only immune exposure information available for the cohort. Compared with the approximately 670-donor mean, donors in an Asian-associated ancestry cluster had fewer N-insertions in productive TCRs, according to a later genetic analysis. Over 15 rarely observed V segments, including chromosome 9 orphons, were excluded from the earlier analysis of some 590 of the donors because counts were too low. Across donors, most TCR sequences were observed very rarely, whereas some public TCRs were present in many individuals. The study listed 164 TCR beta chains as associated with cytomegalovirus. In a later analysis, HLA-associated TCR beta chains showed more clonal expansion and lower generation probabilities than non-associated chains that were equally common. The 87-base-pair reads could not distinguish some IMGT-functional V segments, including TRBV6-2 and TRBV6-3, so those segments were excluded. In a later analysis, several top co-occurrence clusters were reported to appear linked to parvovirus B19, influenza, CMV and Epstein-Barr virus. An association between a missense DCLRE1C variant and V-gene and J-gene trimming of TCR beta chains was found in a later genetic analysis and replicated in an independent cohort.

The chain uses TRBV4-1 and TRBJ2-2; 11 bases in between match TRBD2. The sequencing input was PBMCs. The TCR sequence derives from a man between 18 and 29 years old in good health and CMV-seropositive. The nucleotide sequence reads as follows: TGCGCCAGCAGCCCCAACCGGGGTAGCGGGGGGGCCCGGGGCACCGGGGAGCTGTTTTTT. Protein translation: CASSPNRGSGGARGTGELFF.